This entry is about one TCR beta chain. These data come from a study of blood T cell repertoires in COVID-19. About the study: Samples of COVID-19 (acute and convalescent) were obtained from the United States, Italy and Spain. T cells, B-cell-depleted T cells, or PBMCs supplied cDNA or gDNA.

In the study's own analysis: For nucleated cells, counts were estimated from reference gene primer amplification. Assay used: immunoSEQ multiplex PCR; TCRdb lists only in-frame clones, some missing. V and J calls and clone size are given by that table; D and trimming were obtained from the DNA. The sample yields around 170,000 clones, 65% to 90% seen once. The CDR3 runs to 14 residues. Germline assignment: CDR1 LNHDA and CDR2 SQIVND (reference sequence). With 10 bases removed from V and 3 bases from J, the gap between germline ends came to 15 bases. The rearrangement links TRBV19 to TRBJ2-2; D is perhaps TRBD2 (6 bases). Sequencing used peripheral blood. The sequence came from a man aged 50 or older with active or convalescent COVID-19. The CDR3 protein is CATQRRDDTGELFF. In DNA, the CDR3 is TGTGCCACCCAACGGAGGGATGACACCGGGGAGCTGTTTTTT.